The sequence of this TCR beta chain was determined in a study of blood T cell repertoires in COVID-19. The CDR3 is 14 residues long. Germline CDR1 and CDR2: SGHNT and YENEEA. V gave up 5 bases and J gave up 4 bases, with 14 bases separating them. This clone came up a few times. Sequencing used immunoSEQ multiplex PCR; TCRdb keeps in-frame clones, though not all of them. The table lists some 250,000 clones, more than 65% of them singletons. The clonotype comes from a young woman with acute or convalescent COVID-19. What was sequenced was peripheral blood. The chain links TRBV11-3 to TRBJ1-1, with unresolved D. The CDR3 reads CASSPAGDVTEAFF. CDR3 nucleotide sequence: TGTGCCAGCAGCCCCGCCGGGGATGTCACTGAAGCTTTCTTT.